The sample holds one count of the clone carrying this T cell receptor (beta chain). Its antigen is unknown. The sample is drawn from a study of regulatory T cells in long-lasting Graves disease. General study results and limits: Favoring TRBV28, TRBJ1-2 and TRBJ2-5 was a feature seen in persistent disease.

The CDR3 consists of 13 residues. Germline lookup yields CDR1 SGHTA and CDR2 FQGNSA. Deletions cut 7 bases from V and 0 bases from J, with 10 bases between. Sequencing libraries for TCR beta were prepared with iRepertoire HTBI primers and Arm-PCR of CDR3 regions. One entry per CDR3 protein results from TCRdb running MiXCR on the multiplex PCR reads. The data hold 400,000 or so distinct CDR3 sequences, with roughly a quarter observed a single time. The time point denotes: persistent/refractory GD, antithyroid drugs over 5 years with positive TRAb. From RNA extracted from PBMCs, the TCR library was made.

This chain connects TRBV7-2 to TRBJ2-7; D remains ambiguous. The receptor was derived from a female donor with Graves disease. The sample here was peripheral blood mononuclear cells (PBMCs), taken when the disease was refractory, from a patient treated with antithyroid drugs. CDR3 protein: CASTPPNSYEQYF. CDR3 sequence (DNA): TGTGCCAGCACCCCCCCCAACTCCTACGAGCAGTACTTC. Complete variable domain (other parts from reference TRBV7-2 and TRBJ2-7): GAGVSQSPSNKVTEKGKDVELRCDPISGHTALYWYRQSLGQGLEFLIYFQGNSAPDKSGLPSDRFSAERTGGSVSTLTIQRTQQEDSAVYLCASTPPNSYEQYFGPGTRLTVT.